This TCR beta chain was profiled in a study of immune heterogeneity within non-small cell lung tumors. Of note for this clonotype: No antigen is known for it.

Germline V CDR1 and CDR2: SNHLY, FYNNEI. This CDR3 is built from 19 residues. Overall study results and limits: Recurring identical dominant CDR3 beta clonotypes were observed across tumor sites within a patient, together with site-unique high-frequency clones. For the most part, the T-cell receptor beta clonotypes present at high frequency were distinct from one individual patient to the next.

Amplification of TCR beta CDR3 was performed by multiplex PCR with 32 V and 13 J primers. TCRdb processed the multiplex PCR reads anew with MiXCR; each CDR3 protein has one entry. The sample consists of 8,000 to 13,000 distinct CDR3 sequences, under 20% of them appearing once. Each sample used approximately 0.55 ug of genomic DNA from bulk tumor tissue. Surgery yielded several widely spaced biopsies per primary tumor. Samples came from untreated patients having curative surgery for newly diagnosed non-small cell lung cancer. Non-small cell lung cancer patients, newly diagnosed and having surgery with curative intent, served as donors.

The sequenced material came from lung tumor tissue. The chain uses TRBV2 and TRBJ2-2, with D possibly being TRBD1 or TRBD2 (5 bases each). This receptor was taken from a man aged 35-49 years with non-small cell lung cancer. CDR3 region: CSISEGLLPGSPRSGELFF. CDR3 DNA sequence: TGTTCCATCAGTGAAGGGCTCTTGCCAGGGAGTCCCCGTTCCGGGGAGCTGTTTTTT.